These 14 T cell receptor beta chains were all obtained from the same sample, sequenced in a study of beta chain features in type 1 diabetes. Study conclusions and caveats: All four CD4+ subsets of Type 1 diabetes patients contained TCRB CDR3s that were moderately but significantly shorter.

For these TCRs, the target antigens are not known. Reverse transcription of all isolated RNA meant that expressed TCRB transcripts were sequenced. Here immunoSEQ multiplex PCR was the method, and the copy in TCRdb shows in-frame clones only, minus some. Of around 150,000 clones detected, under 13% appear once; the ten largest clones hold 0.45% to 0.6%. Sequenced input: central memory CD4+ T cells from blood. The receptors were sampled from a man aged 25 to 45 with type 1 diabetes.

This clone was picked up a small number of times. V gene TRBV11-2 combines with J gene TRBJ2-7, with TRBD2 matching over 9 bases. The CDR3 covers 14 residues. Per germline, CDR1 SGHAT and CDR2 FQNNGV. Trimming cost V 4 bases and J 5 bases; bases outside gene matches: 6. The CDR3 spells CASSSTGTSNEQYF. CDR3 nucleotide sequence: TGTGCCAGCAGCTCAACCGGGACTAGCAACGAGCAGTACTTC.

This chain uses TRBV18 with TRBJ2-1; 14 nucleotides agree with TRBD2. J lost 15 bases, V lost 2 bases, and 12 bases had no gene match. Germline V gene sequence: CDR1 KGHSH, CDR2 LQKENI. The CDR3 consists of 16 residues. The CDR3 DNA follows: TGTGCCAGCTCACCATCGACGACTAGCGGGAGGGCCAAAGCGTTCTTC. This codes for CASSPSTTSGRAKAFF.

V is TRBV29-1 and J is TRBJ2-7, with a tentative D call TRBD1 (5 bases). The V gene's germline CDR1 is SQVTM and CDR2 ANQGSEA. Trimming stripped 4 bases from V and 3 bases from J, with 10 bases between. The CDR3 is 12 amino acids. CDR3 protein: CSVVTARYEQYF. In nucleotides, the CDR3 is TGCAGCGTTGTGACAGCACGCTACGAGCAGTACTTC.

The rearrangement joins TRBV18 to TRBJ1-2, with 7 nucleotides matching TRBD1. The CDR3 runs to 15 residues. J gave up 10 bases and V 2 bases, and 13 bases lay outside the gene matches. CDR1 is KGHSH and CDR2 is LQKENI in the germline V gene. This chain's CDR3 is CASSPTATGLGVYTF. The CDR3 DNA reads TGTGCCAGCTCACCAACCGCGACAGGGCTGGGAGTCTACACCTTC.

This rearrangement joins TRBV29-1 to TRBJ2-5; 11 bases agree with TRBD2. Trimming removed 6 bases from V and 2 bases from J; junction bases left unmatched: 11. There are 16 residues in the CDR3. Germline V gives CDR1 SQVTM, CDR2 ANQGSEA. The CDR3 DNA sequence: TGCAGCGTCGCCTCACCGGGACTAGCGGTACAAGAGACCCAGTACTTC. Translated: CSVASPGLAVQETQYF.

The rearrangement links TRBV18 to TRBJ1-2; no definite D call. This CDR3 spans 14 amino acids. Trimming took off 3 bases at V and 2 bases at J, with 10 bases between the two ends. CDR1 is KGHSH and CDR2 is LQKENI in the germline V gene. The CDR3 spells CASSPETSNYGYTF. As DNA, the CDR3 is TGTGCCAGCTCACCCGAGACTTCGAACTATGGCTACACCTTC. The full variable domain, completed using reference TRBV18 and TRBJ1-2, is NAGVMQNPRHLVRRRGQEARLRCSPMKGHSHVYWYRQLPEEGLKFMVYLQKENIIDESGMPKERFSAEFPKEGPSILRIQQVVRGDSAAYFCASSPETSNYGYTFGSGTRLTVV.

This clone occurred a few times. V gene TRBV27 combines with J gene TRBJ2-1; 12 positions agree with TRBD2. With V trimmed by 2 bases and J by 4 bases, 6 bases remained unmatched. CDR1 is MNHEY and CDR2 is SMNVEV in the germline V gene (reference sequence). The CDR3 covers 17 residues. DNA for the CDR3: TGTGCCAGCAGTTTAATCACTAGCGGGAGGACATACAATGAGCAGTTCTTC. As protein: CASSLITSGRTYNEQFF.

This CDR3 reads CASELQRETQYF. CDR3 in DNA: TGTGCCAGCGAACTCCAGCGAGAGACCCAGTACTTC. This chain joins TRBV6-1 and TRBJ2-5; no clear D gene. The length of the CDR3 is 12 residues. V lost 8 bases and J lost 4, with 11 bases in between. Germline CDR1 and CDR2: MNHNS and SASEGT.

The rearrangement uses TRBV28 and TRBJ1-5; D remains unclear. This CDR3 has 14 residues. Germline V gene data show CDR1 as MDHEN and CDR2 as SYDVKM. Trimming removed 3 bases from V and 2 bases from J, with 8 bases in between. DNA of the CDR3: TGTGCCAGCAGTTTGGGTAGCGGCAATCAGCCCCAGCATTTT. Protein: CASSLGSGNQPQHF.

This clone occurred a few times. The CDR3 loop is CSVSQGGWALGSYNEQFF. CDR3 in DNA: TGCAGCGTCAGCCAAGGGGGCTGGGCCCTGGGATCCTACAATGAGCAGTTCTTC. The chain employs TRBV29-1 and TRBJ2-1; 7 positions agree with TRBD1. Trimming at V came to 6 bases and at J to 1 base, leaving 18 bases not matched to a gene. The V gene's germline CDR1 is SQVTM and CDR2 ANQGSEA. The CDR3 length is 18 residues.

This clone was observed a few times. The rearrangement uses TRBV7-9 and TRBJ2-7; 8 bases match TRBD2. The trim removed 7 bases at V and 1 base at J, leaving 12 bases unmatched. This CDR3 is built from 16 residues. CDR1 SEHNR and CDR2 FQNEAQ come from the germline V gene (reference sequence). For the CDR3, the DNA is TGTGCCAGCACCCTAACGCTAGCGGGCGCTTCCTACGAGCAGTACTTC. Translating gives CASTLTLAGASYEQYF.

This clone has more than one count but fewer than ten. The gene calls are TRBV30 and TRBJ2-5, with TRBD2 matching 11 bases. This CDR3 is built from 15 residues. Germline trimming cut 5 bases from V and 1 base from J; bases unmatched to any gene: 6. The germline CDR1 and CDR2 sequences are GTSNPN and SVGIG (reference sequence). The CDR3: CAWGSSGRAQETQYF. The CDR3 coding sequence is TGTGCCTGGGGTAGTAGCGGGAGGGCCCAAGAGACCCAGTACTTC.

This chain joins TRBV28 and TRBJ1-1; 7 bases align to TRBD1. The CDR3 loop spans 15 amino acids. After removal of 6 bases from V and 7 bases from J, the junction contained 14 bases not matched to a gene. CDR1 and CDR2 from the germline V gene are MDHEN and SYDVKM. CDR3 sequence reads: CASRGRITGVDEAFF. For the CDR3, the DNA is TGTGCCAGCAGGGGGAGAATTACAGGGGTGGATGAAGCTTTCTTT.

The rearrangement links TRBV6-5 to TRBJ2-7; 8 bases map to TRBD2. CDR1 and CDR2 from the germline V gene are MNHEY and SVGAGI. With 5 bases clipped from V and 1 base from J, the junction kept 7 bases outside the gene matches. The CDR3 totals 15 residues. CDR3 sequence (DNA): TGTGCCAGCAGTCCCGAGCGGGAGTATTCCTACGAGCAGTACTTC. Protein sequence: CASSPEREYSYEQYF.